The 13 T cell receptor beta chains in this list originate from one sample, sequenced in a study of metastatic and nonmetastatic thyroid tumors. TCRdb reanalyzed the PCR reads with MiXCR. The table has tens of thousands of clones, about 15% seen once. There were no patients who had received any treatment before thyroid surgery. The sequenced sample was blood. Receptor source: a female donor with papillary thyroid cancer or a benign thyroid nodule (not recorded which). Some clones in this sample may be carry-over from other donors' samples.

This clone was recorded at least ten times. This chain links TRBV12-3 or TRBV12-4 with TRBJ2-7; D is possibly TRBD1 (6 bases). The length of the CDR3 is 14 residues. V gave up 5 bases and J gave up 2 bases, with 13 bases separating them. For the CDR3, the DNA is TGTGCCAGCAGTCCTGGACAGCAAACCTACGAGCAGTACTTC. Protein: CASSPGQQTYEQYF.

This clone has ten or more counts. This chain uses TRBV30 with TRBJ1-1; D call uncertain. The CDR3 runs 15 residues. V was pared by 0 bases and J by 7 bases, with 18 bases between. Germline CDR1 is GTSNPN and CDR2 is SVGIG (reference sequence). DNA of the CDR3: TGTGCCTGGAGTGTACCCTTCGGAAGACACATTGAAGCTTTCTTT. Translation gives CAWSVPFGRHIEAFF.

This clone occurred many times. V gene TRBV4-1 combines with J gene TRBJ1-5; D unresolved. V dropped 1 base and J dropped 7 bases, with 11 bases sitting between them. This CDR3 has 14 residues. The germline V gene has CDR1 MGHRA and CDR2 YSYEKL. CDR3 sequence: CASSQGGNGQPQHF. The CDR3 region has the DNA TGCGCCAGCAGCCAAGGAGGGAACGGCCAGCCCCAGCATTTT.

This CDR3 is CASSVFADGARTGETQYF. The CDR3 DNA follows: TGTGCCAGCAGCGTATTTGCGGATGGGGCGAGGACGGGGGAGACCCAGTACTTC. The chain is built from TRBV9 and TRBJ2-5; D possibly matches TRBD1 or TRBD2 (5 bases each). The CDR3 has 18 amino acids. Germline CDR1 is SGDLS and CDR2 is YYNGEE. V shed 1 base and J shed 5 bases, with 24 bases lying between them.

This clone was recorded at least ten times. The gene calls are TRBV19 and TRBJ1-1; TRBD1 aligns across 8 bases. The CDR3 runs to 17 residues. V trimming: 3 bases; J trimming: 0 bases; junction bases outside the gene matches: 9. CDR1 is LNHDA, CDR2 SQIVND, per germline (reference sequence). In DNA, the CDR3 is TGTGCCAGTAGTATCACAGGGGGATATGAGGTGAACACTGAAGCTTTCTTT. This encodes CASSITGGYEVNTEAFF.

Many counts were recorded for this clone. V gene TRBV18 combines with J gene TRBJ2-7, with D perhaps matching TRBD1 (6 bases). The V gene lost 4 bases and the J gene lost 5 bases, with 15 bases spanning the gap. This CDR3 region has 14 residues. Germline V gives CDR1 KGHSH, CDR2 LQKENI. CDR3 loop: CASSRLQGPHEQYF. In DNA, the CDR3 is TGTGCCAGCTCACGCTTACAGGGTCCGCACGAGCAGTACTTC.

Note on this clone: A much bigger clone sits one base away, suggesting this may be a read error. Other DNA sequences in the sample encode the same CDR3. The chain joins TRBV18 to TRBJ1-2, with a tentative D call TRBD1 (6 bases). V was trimmed by 4 bases and J by 4 bases, leaving 16 bases between them. This CDR3 has 15 residues. CDR1 is KGHSH and CDR2 is LQKENI in the germline V gene. CDR3 in amino acids: CASSLQGTGSYGYTF. The CDR3 region has the DNA TGTGCCAGCTCACTTCAGGGAACAGGGTCCTATGGCTACACCTTC.

At least ten counts were recorded for this clone. The chain has TRBV7-9 and TRBJ2-1, with unresolved D. Between the trimmed V and J ends, which lost 5 bases and 5 bases, there was a span of 7 bases. The CDR3 has 12 amino acids. The germline V gene has CDR1 SEHNR and CDR2 FQNEAQ (reference sequence). The CDR3 DNA follows: TGTGCCAGCAGCCTGACCGACAATGAGCAGTTCTTC. Its translation: CASSLTDNEQFF.

Points on this clone: This may be a read error: a much more frequent sequence differs by one nucleotide. The chain carries TRBV24-1 and TRBJ2-3; unclear D gene. Germline CDR1 is KGHDR and CDR2 is SFDVKD. The CDR3 is made up of 14 amino acids. The V gene lost 5 bases and the J gene lost 6 bases, with 14 bases spanning the gap. CDR3 residues: CATSASFSRDTQYF. The CDR3 DNA reads as TGTGCCACCAGTGCCTCTTTCTCCCGGGATACGCAGTATTTT.

As concerns this clone: This clone may be a read error of a much larger clone one base away. The same CDR3 also results from other DNA sequences found in this sample. The chain has TRBV12-3 or TRBV12-4 and TRBJ2-3, with D perhaps matching TRBD1 (5 bases). The CDR3 runs to 15 residues. The CDR3 DNA is TGTGCCAGCAGTTTTGAGGCTACCGCGACAGATACACAGTATTTT. Its translation is CASSFEATATDTQYF.

The chain couples TRBV7-8 to TRBJ1-1, with D possibly matching TRBD1 (5 bases). Trimming cost V 1 base and J 11 bases, with 20 bases left between them. The CDR3 runs 15 residues. Germline V gives CDR1 SGHVS, CDR2 FQNEAQ. The CDR3 here is CASSLDPSRGIIAFF. CDR3 bases: TGTGCCAGCAGCTTAGATCCCTCAAGGGGAATAATCGCTTTCTTT.

This clone was recorded a few times. The gene calls are TRBV6-1 and TRBJ2-1; the match to TRBD2 covers 11 bases. Trimming cost V 6 bases and J 2 bases; bases outside gene matches: 9. The CDR3 totals 17 residues. Per germline, CDR1 MNHNS and CDR2 SASEGT. CDR3 in DNA: TGTGCCAGCAGCCCACGATTAGCGGGGGGGACCTACAATGAGCAGTTCTTC. This translates into CASSPRLAGGTYNEQFF.

Many counts were recorded for this clone. The chain carries TRBV7-9 and TRBJ2-7; D remains ambiguous. Per germline, CDR1 SEHNR and CDR2 FQNEAQ (reference sequence). This CDR3 comprises 13 residues. Trimming left V 5 bases short and J 0 bases short, with 8 bases between. CDR3 nucleotide sequence: TGTGCCAGCAGCCTTCATGACTCCTACGAGCAGTACTTC. This codes for CASSLHDSYEQYF.